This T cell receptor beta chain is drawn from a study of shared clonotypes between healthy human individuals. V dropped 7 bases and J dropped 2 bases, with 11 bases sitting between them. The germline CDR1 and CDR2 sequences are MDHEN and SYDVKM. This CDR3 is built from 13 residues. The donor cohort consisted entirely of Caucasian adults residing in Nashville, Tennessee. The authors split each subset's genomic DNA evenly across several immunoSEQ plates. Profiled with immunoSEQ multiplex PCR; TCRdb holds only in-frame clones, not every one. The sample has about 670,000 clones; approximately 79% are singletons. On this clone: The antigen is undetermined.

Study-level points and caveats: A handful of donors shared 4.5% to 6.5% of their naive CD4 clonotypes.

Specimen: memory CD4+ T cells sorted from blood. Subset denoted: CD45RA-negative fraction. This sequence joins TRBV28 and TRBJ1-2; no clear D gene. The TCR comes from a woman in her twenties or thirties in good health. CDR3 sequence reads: CASNRVANYGYTF. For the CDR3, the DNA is TGTGCCAGCAATCGGGTGGCGAACTATGGCTACACCTTC.